The following is a TCR beta chain sequence with its context. Its target is not known. In replicate PCRs of sorted subsets, around 0.2 ug DNA, approximately 32,000 T cell genomes, was used. The assay was immunoSEQ multiplex PCR, and TCRdb's table has in-frame clones only and misses some. The data hold 2,500,000 or so clones, with approximately 90% observed a single time. The sample comes from a study of shared clonotypes between healthy human individuals. Study findings and constraints: The authors sampled blood alone, and tissue repertoires likely differ.

V was pared by 5 bases and J by 0 bases, with 5 bases of the junction left unmatched. Germline loops: CDR1 MNHEY, CDR2 SVGAGI. This CDR3 comprises 15 residues. This receptor was identified in a man in his late teens or twenties in good health. The chain couples TRBV6-5 to TRBJ1-2; TRBD1 agrees at 8 bases. Sequenced: naive CD4+ T cells sorted from blood. Noted subset: CD45RA+ positively selected. Here the CDR3 reads CASSPGDRTNYGYTF. DNA for the CDR3: TGTGCCAGCAGTCCAGGGGACAGGACTAACTATGGCTACACCTTC.